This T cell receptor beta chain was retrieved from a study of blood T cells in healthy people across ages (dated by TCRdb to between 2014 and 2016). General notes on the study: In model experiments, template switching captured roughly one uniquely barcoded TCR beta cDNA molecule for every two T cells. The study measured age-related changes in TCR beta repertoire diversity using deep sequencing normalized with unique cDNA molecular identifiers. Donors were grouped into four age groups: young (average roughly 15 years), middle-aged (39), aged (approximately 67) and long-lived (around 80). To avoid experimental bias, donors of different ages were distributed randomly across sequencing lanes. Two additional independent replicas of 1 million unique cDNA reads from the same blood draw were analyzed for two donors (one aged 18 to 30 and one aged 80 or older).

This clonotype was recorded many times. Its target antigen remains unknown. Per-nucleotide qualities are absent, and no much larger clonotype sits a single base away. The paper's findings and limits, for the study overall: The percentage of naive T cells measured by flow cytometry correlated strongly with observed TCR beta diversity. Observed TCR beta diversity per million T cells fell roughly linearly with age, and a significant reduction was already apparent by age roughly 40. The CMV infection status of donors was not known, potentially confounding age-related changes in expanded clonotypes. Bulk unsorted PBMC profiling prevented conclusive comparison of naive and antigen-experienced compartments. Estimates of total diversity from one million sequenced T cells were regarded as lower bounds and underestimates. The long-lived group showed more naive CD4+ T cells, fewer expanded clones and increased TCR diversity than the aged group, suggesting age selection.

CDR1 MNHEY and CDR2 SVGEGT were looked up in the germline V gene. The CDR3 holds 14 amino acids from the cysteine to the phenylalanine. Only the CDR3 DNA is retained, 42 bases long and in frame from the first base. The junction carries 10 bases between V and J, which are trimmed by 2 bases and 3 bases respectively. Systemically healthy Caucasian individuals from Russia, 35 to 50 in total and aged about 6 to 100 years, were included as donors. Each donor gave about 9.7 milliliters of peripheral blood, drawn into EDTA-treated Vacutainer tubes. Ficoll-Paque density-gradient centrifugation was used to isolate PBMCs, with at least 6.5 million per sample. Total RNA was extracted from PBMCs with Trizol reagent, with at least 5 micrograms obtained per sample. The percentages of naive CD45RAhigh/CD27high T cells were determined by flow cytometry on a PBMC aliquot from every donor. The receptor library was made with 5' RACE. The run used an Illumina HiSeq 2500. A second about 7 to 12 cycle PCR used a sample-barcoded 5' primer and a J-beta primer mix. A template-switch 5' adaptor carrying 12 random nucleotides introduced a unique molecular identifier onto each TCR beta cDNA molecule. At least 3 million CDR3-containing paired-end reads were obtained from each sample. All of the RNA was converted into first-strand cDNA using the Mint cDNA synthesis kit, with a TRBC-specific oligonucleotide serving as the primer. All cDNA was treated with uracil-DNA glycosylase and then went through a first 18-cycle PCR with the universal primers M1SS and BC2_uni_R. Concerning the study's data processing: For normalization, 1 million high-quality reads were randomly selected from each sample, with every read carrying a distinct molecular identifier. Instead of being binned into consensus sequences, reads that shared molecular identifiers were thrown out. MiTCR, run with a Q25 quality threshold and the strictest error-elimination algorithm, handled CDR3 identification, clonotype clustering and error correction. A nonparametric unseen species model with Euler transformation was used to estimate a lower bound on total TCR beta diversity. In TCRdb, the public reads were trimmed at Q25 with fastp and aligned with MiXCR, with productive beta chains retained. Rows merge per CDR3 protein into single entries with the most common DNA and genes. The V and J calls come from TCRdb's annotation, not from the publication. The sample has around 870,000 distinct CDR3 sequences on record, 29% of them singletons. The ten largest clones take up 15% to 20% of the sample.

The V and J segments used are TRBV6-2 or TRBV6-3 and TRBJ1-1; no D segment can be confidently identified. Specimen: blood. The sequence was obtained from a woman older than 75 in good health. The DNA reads TGTGCCAGCAGTTACGCAGCGACTGACACTGAAGCTTTCTTT. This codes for CASSYAATDTEAFF.